This T cell receptor beta chain was recovered during a study of T cell changes during pregnancy in multiple sclerosis. This CDR3 comprises 15 residues. V lost 1 base, J lost 0 bases, and 8 bases lay in between. Germline V gene lookup returns CDR1 LGHNA and CDR2 YNFKEQ. Sequencing was performed with immunoSEQ multiplex PCR; in TCRdb, only in-frame clones are kept and a portion is missing. The data contain approximately 68,000 clones, approximately 90% of them singletons. V gene TRBV4-2 combines with J gene TRBJ2-3; D not certain. This receptor was obtained from a female donor with multiple sclerosis, enrolled in a pregnancy study. Sequenced here: peripheral blood, sampled in the second trimester of pregnancy. This CDR3 reads CASSQAQLSTDTQYF. The CDR3 DNA is TGTGCCAGCAGCCAAGCACAACTAAGCACAGATACGCAGTATTTT.